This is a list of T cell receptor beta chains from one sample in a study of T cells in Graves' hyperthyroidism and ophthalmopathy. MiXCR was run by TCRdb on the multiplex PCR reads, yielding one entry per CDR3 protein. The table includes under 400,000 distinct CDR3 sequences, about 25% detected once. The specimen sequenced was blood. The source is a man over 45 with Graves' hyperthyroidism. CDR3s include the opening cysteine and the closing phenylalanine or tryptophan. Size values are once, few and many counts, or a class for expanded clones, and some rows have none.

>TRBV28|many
CASSLPPTEAFF
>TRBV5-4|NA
CASSNGGVRETQYF
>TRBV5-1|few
CASNRDRGEKLFF
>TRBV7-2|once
CASSVAETPYEQYF
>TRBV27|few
CASSFRGGTDTQYF
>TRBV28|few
CASRPGASRGRPYF
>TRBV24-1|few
CATGGTDSSNTGELFF
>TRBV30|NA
CAAGWSYEQYF
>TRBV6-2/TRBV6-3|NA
CASSKRGSYEQYF
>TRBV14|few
CASSFGQTPIYNEQFF
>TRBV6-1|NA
CASSPNGAGGNQPQHF
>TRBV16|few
CASSQSPTYSEQYF
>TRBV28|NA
CASSLRAGVLEKLFF
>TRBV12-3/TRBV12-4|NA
CASSLGTGDEELFF
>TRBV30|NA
CAWEGGYEQYF
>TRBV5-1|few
CASSVRLAGGGTQYF
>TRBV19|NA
CASSLSNDPLAKNIQYF
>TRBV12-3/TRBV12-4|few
CASILKDRESGRSYEQYF
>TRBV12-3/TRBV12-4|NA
CASSRRRVGEQYF
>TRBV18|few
CASSPEERQSNTIYF
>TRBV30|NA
CAWSVLDNGELFF
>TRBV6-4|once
CASSYFPAGGPGELFF
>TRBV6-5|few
CASSYSGESYEQYF
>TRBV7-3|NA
CASSGRWGGEQFF
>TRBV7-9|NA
CASSRSGRFMDEQYF
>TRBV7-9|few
CASTPNPNQETQYF
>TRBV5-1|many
CASSPDGRGTDTQYF
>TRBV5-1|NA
CASSYTGQGSGNTIYF
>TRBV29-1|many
CSVGPGLDRNEQFF
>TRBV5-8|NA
CASSLEGGTGELFF
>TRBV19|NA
CASSDRIQETQYF
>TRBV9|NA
CASQPRDRWNTEAFF
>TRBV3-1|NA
CVSKGWYGYTF
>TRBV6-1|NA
CAIKGDRNYEQYF
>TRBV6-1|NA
CASRTASMGGGYTF
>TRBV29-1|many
CSVARVNGEAFF
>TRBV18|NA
CASSPPPGKGYNEQFF
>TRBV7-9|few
CASSSNREGNQPQHF
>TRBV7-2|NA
CASSQEYTYEQYF
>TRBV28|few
CASSLGAGEPGELFF
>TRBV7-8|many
CASSLGTSGSGETQYF